A selection of T cell receptor beta chains follows, all from one sample in a study of identical twins. TCRdb re-analysed the 5' RACE reads in MiXCR, keeping a single row per CDR3 protein. In the table there are 450,000 or so distinct CDR3 sequences, roughly 26% of which are singletons. In addition, the sample was reused for a study of T cells expressing NK-cell markers.

The material sequenced was CD4+ T cells sorted from blood. The source is a woman between 18 and 29 years old in good health. The CDR3 runs from the conserved cysteine through the conserved F or W. The order of the fields is clone size, V gene, D gene, CDR3 length, J gene, CDR3 DNA, CDR3 protein. The D gene is left open where the match is weak. Where a row states a size, it is once, few, many or the class of an expanded clone; other rows omit it.

-	TRBV5-6	-	13	TRBJ2-7	TGTGCCAGCAGCACCCGGGCCTACTACGAGCAGTACTTC	CASSTRAYYEQYF
few	TRBV9	TRBD2	18	TRBJ2-3	TGTGCCAGCAGCGTAGGTCCAGCGGGGGGCCGTAGCACAGATACGCAGTATTTT	CASSVGPAGGRSTDTQYF
-	TRBV9	-	15	TRBJ2-6	TGTGCCAGCAGCGCCCAGGGGGGGGCTTCTAACGTCCTGACTTTC	CASSAQGGASNVLTF
few	TRBV20-1	TRBD1	13	TRBJ1-4	TGCAGTGCCATTGACAGGGGGCCGGCAAAACTGTTTTTT	CSAIDRGPAKLFF
-	TRBV20-1	TRBD2	14	TRBJ2-7	TGCAGTGCTAGAGATTTCGGGGGGAGCTACGAGCAGTACTTC	CSARDFGGSYEQYF
once	TRBV10-3	TRBD1	17	TRBJ2-3	TGTGCCACCAGACACAAACAGGGGGCGAGTGTTCAGGATACGCAGTATTTT	CATRHKQGASVQDTQYF
-	TRBV5-6	TRBD2	14	TRBJ2-5	TGTGCCAGCAGCTTGGCCGGGACTATGGAGACCCAGTACTTC	CASSLAGTMETQYF
many	TRBV10-3	TRBD2	15	TRBJ2-5	TGTGCCATCAGAGAAACCAGCGGGGGGCAAGAGACCCAGTACTTC	CAIRETSGGQETQYF
-	TRBV3-1	-	13	TRBJ2-5	TGTGCCAGCAGCCGGACCCCGGGCGAGACCCAGTACTTC	CASSRTPGETQYF
-	TRBV10-1	TRBD2	16	TRBJ2-1	TGCGCCAGCAGTGAGTCCTGGACTAGCGGGTACAATGAGCAGTTCTTC	CASSESWTSGYNEQFF
few	TRBV5-6	TRBD1	18	TRBJ2-1	TGTGCCAGCAGCTCGTTTAGGGACAGGGCCTCCTCCTACAATGAGCAGTTCTTC	CASSSFRDRASSYNEQFF
few	TRBV4-3	TRBD2	19	TRBJ2-2	TGCGCCAGCAGCCAAGGTCTGCTAGCGGGAGGGAGGAACACCGGGGAGCTGTTTTTT	CASSQGLLAGGRNTGELFF
few	TRBV5-1	-	15	TRBJ2-5	TGCGCCAGCAGCCTGGTCTCCTTTGGCTCGCAGACCCAGTACTTC	CASSLVSFGSQTQYF
-	TRBV6-6	-	13	TRBJ1-4	TGTGCCAGCAGTAGAGGGGACAATGAAAAACTGTTTTTT	CASSRGDNEKLFF
-	TRBV5-1	TRBD1	14	TRBJ2-7	TGCGCCAGCAGCTTTACAGGGGCCGGCTACGAGCAGTACTTC	CASSFTGAGYEQYF
-	TRBV12-3/TRBV12-4	TRBD1	12	TRBJ2-3	TGTGCCAGCAGCATAAACAGGGGGCTGGGGTATTTT	CASSINRGLGYF
-	TRBV6-5	-	14	TRBJ2-5	TGTGCCAGCAGTTACGGATGGCTAGCTGGGACCCAGTACTTC	CASSYGWLAGTQYF
-	TRBV11-2	-	12	TRBJ1-1	TGTGCCAGCAGCCCCACCGGTGGTGAAGCTTTCTTT	CASSPTGGEAFF
many	TRBV7-2	TRBD1	16	TRBJ1-5	TGTGCCAGCAGCTTAGAGGGGGCTTATAGCAATCAGCCCCAGCATTTT	CASSLEGAYSNQPQHF
-	TRBV20-1	-	13	TRBJ2-5	TGCAGTGCATCGCGTGGTTCTCAAGAGACCCAGTACTTC	CSASRGSQETQYF
-	TRBV7-3	-	15	TRBJ1-4	TGTGCCAGCAGCCTTACGGCAGAGTATAATGAAAAACTGTTTTTT	CASSLTAEYNEKLFF
few	TRBV7-2	-	17	TRBJ2-1	TGTGCCAGCAGCTCTCGCGGGGGCGGGAGTTCCTACAATGAGCAGTTCTTC	CASSSRGGGSSYNEQFF